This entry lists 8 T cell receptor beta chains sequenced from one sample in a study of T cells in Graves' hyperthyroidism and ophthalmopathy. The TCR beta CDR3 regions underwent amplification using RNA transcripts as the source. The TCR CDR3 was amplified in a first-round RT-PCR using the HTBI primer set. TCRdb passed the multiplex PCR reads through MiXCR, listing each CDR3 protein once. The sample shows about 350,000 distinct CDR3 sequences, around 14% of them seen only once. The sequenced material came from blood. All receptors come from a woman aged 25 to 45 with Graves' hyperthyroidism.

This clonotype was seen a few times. The CDR3 coding sequence is TGCAGTGCTAAACCTGCACACAATGAGCAGTTCTTC. Protein: CSAKPAHNEQFF. V and J are TRBV20-1 and TRBJ2-1; no clear D. Trimming pared 4 bases from V and 5 bases from J, leaving 9 bases between. The CDR3 covers 12 residues. The germline V gene encodes CDR1 DFQATT and CDR2 SNEGSKA (reference sequence).

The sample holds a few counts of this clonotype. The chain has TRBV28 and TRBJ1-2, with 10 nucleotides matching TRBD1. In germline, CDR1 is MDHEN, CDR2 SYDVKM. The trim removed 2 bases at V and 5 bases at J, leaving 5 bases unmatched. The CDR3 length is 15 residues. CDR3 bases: TGTGCCAGCAGTTTAGTACGGACAGGGGGTTATGGCTACACCTTC. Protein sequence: CASSLVRTGGYGYTF.

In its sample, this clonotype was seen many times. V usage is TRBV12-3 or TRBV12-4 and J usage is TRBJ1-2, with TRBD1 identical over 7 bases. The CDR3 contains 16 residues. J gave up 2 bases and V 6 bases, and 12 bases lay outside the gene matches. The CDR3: CASRPLGQTENYGYTF. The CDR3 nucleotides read TGTGCCAGCAGGCCCTTGGGACAGACCGAAAACTATGGCTACACCTTC.

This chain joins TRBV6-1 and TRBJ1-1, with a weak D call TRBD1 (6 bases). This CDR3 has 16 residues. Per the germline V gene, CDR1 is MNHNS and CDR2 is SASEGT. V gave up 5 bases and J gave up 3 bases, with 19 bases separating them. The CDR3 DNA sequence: TGTGCCAGCAGTTTAGGAAGGACAGTCTTAGACACTGAAGCTTTCTTT. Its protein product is CASSLGRTVLDTEAFF.

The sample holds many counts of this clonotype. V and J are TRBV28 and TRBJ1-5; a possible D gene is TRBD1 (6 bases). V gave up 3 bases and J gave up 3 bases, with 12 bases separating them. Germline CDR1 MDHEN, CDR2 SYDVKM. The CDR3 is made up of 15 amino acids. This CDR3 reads CASSFPQGPNQPQHF. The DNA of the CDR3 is TGTGCCAGCAGTTTTCCACAGGGCCCCAATCAGCCCCAGCATTTT.

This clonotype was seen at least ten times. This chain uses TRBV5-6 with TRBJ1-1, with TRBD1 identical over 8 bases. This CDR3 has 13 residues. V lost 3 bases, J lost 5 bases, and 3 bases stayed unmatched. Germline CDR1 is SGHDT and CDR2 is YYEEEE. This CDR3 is CASSSGGVTEAFF. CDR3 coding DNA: TGTGCCAGCAGCTCAGGGGGCGTTACTGAAGCTTTCTTT.

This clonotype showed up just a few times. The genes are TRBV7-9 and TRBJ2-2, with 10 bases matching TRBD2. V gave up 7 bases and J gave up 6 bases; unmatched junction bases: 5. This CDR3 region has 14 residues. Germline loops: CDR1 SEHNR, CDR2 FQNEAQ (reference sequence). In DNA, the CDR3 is TGTGCCAGCACCGGGACTAGCGAGTCCGGGGAGCTGTTTTTT. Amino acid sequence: CASTGTSESGELFF.

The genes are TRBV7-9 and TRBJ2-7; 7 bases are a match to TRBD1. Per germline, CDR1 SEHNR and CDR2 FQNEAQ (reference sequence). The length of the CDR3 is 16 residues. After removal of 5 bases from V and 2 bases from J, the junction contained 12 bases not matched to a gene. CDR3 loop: CASSPPRQGVAYEQYF. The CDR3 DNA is TGTGCCAGCAGCCCCCCCCGCCAGGGGGTTGCCTACGAGCAGTACTTC.